A selection of T cell receptor beta chains follows, all from one sample in a study of blood T cell repertoires in COVID-19. Data came from immunoSEQ multiplex PCR; TCRdb stores just in-frame clones and leaves some out. The sample lists over 130,000 clones, 65% to 85% seen once, with around 9% in the top ten. Sample: peripheral blood. The receptors derive from a man aged 25-40 years with COVID-19, enrolled during active disease. CDR3s include the opening cysteine and the closing phenylalanine or tryptophan. The order of the fields is clone size, D gene, V gene, J gene, CDR3 DNA, CDR3 protein. The D gene is left open where the match is weak. The size entry is marked missing in some rows and otherwise reads once, few, many or a size class.

>.|.|TRBV29-1|TRBJ1-6
TGCAGCGTTGGAGTGACAGGTTCACCCCTCCACTTT
CSVGVTGSPLHF
>.|.|TRBV18|TRBJ2-1
TGTGCCAGCTCCCCCGGGACTCGCTCCTACAATGAGCAGTTCTTC
CASSPGTRSYNEQFF
>.|TRBD1|TRBV5-8|TRBJ2-7
TGTGCCAGCAGCAAACCCGGGACAGGGGCCCGGGAGCAGTACTTC
CASSKPGTGAREQYF
>once|TRBD2|TRBV6-5|TRBJ2-4
TGTGCCAGCAGTCAAACTACTAGCGGGAGGGGAACGAAGTACTTC
CASSQTTSGRGTKYF
>.|TRBD2|TRBV10-1|TRBJ2-5
TGCGCCAGCGGGGGGGGGTTTGGCGAGACCCAGTACTTC
CASGGGFGETQYF
>.|.|TRBV24-1|TRBJ2-7
TGTGCCACCAGTGATTCGAGGACAATTCACTACGAGCAGTACTTC
CATSDSRTIHYEQYF
>.|.|TRBV21-1|TRBJ1-2
TGTGCCAGCAGCACTAACAGGGTGGTAGTCAATGGCTACACCTTC
CASSTNRVVVNGYTF
>.|.|TRBV3-1/TRBV3-2|TRBJ2-2
TGTGCCAGCAGCCCGGACTGGAACACCGGGGAGCTGTTTTTT
CASSPDWNTGELFF
>.|TRBD2|TRBV4-3|TRBJ2-3
TGCGCCAGCAGCCAAGATCTGGCTAGCGGGGGTTCGGATACGCAGTATTTT
CASSQDLASGGSDTQYF
>.|TRBD1|TRBV28|TRBJ1-2
TGTGCCAGCAGTTCCCCGGGACAGGAAGACTATGGCTACACCTTC
CASSSPGQEDYGYTF
>.|.|TRBV10-2|TRBJ2-4
TGCGCCAGCAGTGAGTCGGGGGGAGTGCGAAACATTCAGTACTTC
CASSESGGVRNIQYF
>.|.|TRBV5-4|TRBJ2-3
TGTGCCAGCAGCTTTCAGGGGGGAACAGATACGCAGTATTTT
CASSFQGGTDTQYF
>once|TRBD2|TRBV9|TRBJ2-7
TGTGCCAGCAGCGATACCTCCGGGACTAGGAGTCACGAGCAGTACTTC
CASSDTSGTRSHEQYF
>.|.|TRBV23-1|TRBJ1-5
TGCGCCAGCAGTCAGTCCGGGAGACCGGATCAGCCCCAGCATTTT
CASSQSGRPDQPQHF
>.|.|TRBV6-1|TRBJ1-1
TGTGCCAGCAGTGAACGGGGGGGCTCAGCTTTCTTT
CASSERGGSAFF
>.|TRBD2|TRBV5-6|TRBJ2-3
TGTGCCAGCAGCCGAGAGGAGGGAGGGCACGATACGCAGTATTTT
CASSREEGGHDTQYF
>.|TRBD1|TRBV15|TRBJ2-5
TGTGCCACCAGCCCCCGTTTGACAGGGGAAGAGACCCAGTACTTC
CATSPRLTGEETQYF
>.|TRBD2|TRBV2|TRBJ2-5
TGTGCCAGCCTCGGGGAGCGGGGCCAAGAGACCCAGTACTTC
CASLGERGQETQYF
>.|.|TRBV11-2|TRBJ2-7
TGTGCCAGCAGCTTGGGGGCGTACGAGCAGTACTTC
CASSLGAYEQYF
>.|TRBD1|TRBV6-5|TRBJ1-1
TGTGCCAGCAGCCTGGGACAGGGGAACACTGAAGCTTTCTTT
CASSLGQGNTEAFF
>once|TRBD2|TRBV28|TRBJ2-1
TGTGCCAGCAGTTTACCCCTCCTGGCGGGAGGGTACAATGAGCAGTTCTTC
CASSLPLLAGGYNEQFF
>.|TRBD2|TRBV10-3|TRBJ2-1
TGTGCCATCAGTGGGGGACTAGCGGTGGACAATGAGCAGTTCTTC
CAISGGLAVDNEQFF
>.|TRBD2|TRBV5-6|TRBJ2-1
TGTGCCAGCAGTCCTCCTAGCGGGAGGGCCAACAATGAGCAGTTCTTC
CASSPPSGRANNEQFF
>few|.|TRBV2|TRBJ1-5
TGTGCCAGCAGTGATGGAGAGGAGGGTCAGGCCCAGCATTTT
CASSDGEEGQAQHF
>.|.|TRBV3-1/TRBV3-2|TRBJ1-4
TGTGCCAGCAGCACGCGACAGTCGGGCGAAAAACTGTTTTTT
CASSTRQSGEKLFF
>.|TRBD1|TRBV2|TRBJ2-5
TGTGCCAGCTGGGGGGACAGGGCATTGGAGACCCAGTACTTC
CASWGDRALETQYF